The subject of this entry is one T cell receptor beta chain. Its antigen is unknown. This table comes from immunoSEQ multiplex PCR, and its TCRdb copy is limited to in-frame clones, with some not included. The sample contains roughly 250,000 clones, around 85% of which appear only once. Treatment meaning: around 19 received Ad26.COV2.S at low or high dose, single or two shots; roughly 5 received placebo; per-sample allocation not given. It was on day 63 after the first vaccine or placebo injection that samples were taken. The source of the sample is a study of Ad26.COV2.S vaccination and SARS-CoV-2 variants. Across the whole study: Once, or twice with 56 days between doses, Ad26.COV2.S was given intramuscularly.

General study findings and limits: Reported post-vaccination CD8+ and CD4+ T cell responses to spike showed substantial breadth.

The sequence was collected from a person between 18 and 60 years old who received the Ad26.COV2.S COVID-19 vaccine or a placebo. The sample consisted of peripheral blood, taken in a trial of Ad26.COV2.S vaccine versus placebo.

The CDR3 DNA reads TGTGCCACCAGCAGAGATGGCAGGGGTTCAGGAGAGACCCAGTACTTC. Encoded protein: CATSRDGRGSGETQYF. The V call is TRBV15, the J call TRBJ2-5; possible D gene TRBD1, 6 bases. The germline V and J ends were trimmed by 0 bases and 4 bases, with 15 bases remaining between them. Germline V gives CDR1 LNHNV, CDR2 YYDKDF (reference sequence). CDR3 length: 16 residues. The full variable domain, rest sourced from reference TRBV15 and TRBJ2-5, is DAMVIQNPRYQVTQFGKPVTLSCSQTLNHNVMYWYQQKSSQAPKLLFHYYDKDFNNEADTPDNFQSRRPNTSFCFLDIRSPGLGDTAMYLCATSRDGRGSGETQYFGPGTRLLVL.